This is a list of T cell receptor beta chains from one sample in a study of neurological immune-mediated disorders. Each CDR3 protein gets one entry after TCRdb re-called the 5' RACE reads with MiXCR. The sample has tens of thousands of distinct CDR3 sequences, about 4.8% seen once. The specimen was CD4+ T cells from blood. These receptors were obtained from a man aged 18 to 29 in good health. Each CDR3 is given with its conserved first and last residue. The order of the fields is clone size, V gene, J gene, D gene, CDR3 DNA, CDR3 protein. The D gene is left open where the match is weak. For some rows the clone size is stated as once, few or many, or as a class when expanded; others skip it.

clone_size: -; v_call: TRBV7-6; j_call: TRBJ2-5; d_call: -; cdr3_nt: TGTGCCAGCAGCTTAGCCTCGGGCCAAGAGACCCAGTACTTC; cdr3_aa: CASSLASGQETQYF
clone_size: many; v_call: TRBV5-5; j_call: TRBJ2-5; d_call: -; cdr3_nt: TGTGCCAGCAGCTTGACTGGGCAGGAGGGAGAGACCCAGTACTTC; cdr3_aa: CASSLTGQEGETQYF
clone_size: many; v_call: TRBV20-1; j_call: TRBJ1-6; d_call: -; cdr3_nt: TGCAGTGCTAGGGAAGGCACCGAAAATAATTCACCCCTCCACTTT; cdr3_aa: CSAREGTENNSPLHF
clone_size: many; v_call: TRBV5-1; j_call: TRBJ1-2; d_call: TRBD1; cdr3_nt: TGCGCCAGCAGCTTGGCCCCGGGACAGGGGTTTATTCTGGGTGGCTACACCTTC; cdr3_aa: CASSLAPGQGFILGGYTF
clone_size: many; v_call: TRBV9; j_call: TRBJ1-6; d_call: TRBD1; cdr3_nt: TGTGCCAGCAGCCTGACAGGGAGGACTTCACCCCTCCACTTT; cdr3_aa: CASSLTGRTSPLHF
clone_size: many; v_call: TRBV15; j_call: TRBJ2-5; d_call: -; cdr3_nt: TGTGCCACCAGCAGACCGAGATCGACAGACCAAGAGACCCAGTACTTC; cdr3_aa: CATSRPRSTDQETQYF
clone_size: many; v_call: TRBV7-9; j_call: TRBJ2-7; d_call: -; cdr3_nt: TGTGCCAGCAGCTTAGAACAGGGATACGAGCAGTACTTC; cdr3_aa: CASSLEQGYEQYF
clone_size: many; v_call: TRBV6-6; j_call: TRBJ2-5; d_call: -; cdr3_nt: TGTGCCAGCAGCCTCTTCTCGACAGGAGAACAAGAGACCCAGTACTTC; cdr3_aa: CASSLFSTGEQETQYF
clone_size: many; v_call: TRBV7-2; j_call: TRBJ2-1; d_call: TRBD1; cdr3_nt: TGTGCCAACCTGGGACAGGGTTACAATGAGCAGTTCTTC; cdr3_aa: CANLGQGYNEQFF
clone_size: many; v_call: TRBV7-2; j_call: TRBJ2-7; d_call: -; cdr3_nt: TGTGCCAGCAGCTTAGCGCACAGTTCCTACGAGCAGTACTTC; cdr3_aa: CASSLAHSSYEQYF
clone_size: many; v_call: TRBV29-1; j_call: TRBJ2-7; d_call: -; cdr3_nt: TGCAGCGTTGAGACGGGTACGAGCGAGCAGTACTTC; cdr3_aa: CSVETGTSEQYF
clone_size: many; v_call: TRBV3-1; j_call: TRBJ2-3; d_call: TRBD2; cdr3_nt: TGTGCCAGCAGCCAGGGGACTAGCGGGGGCTATAGCACAGATACGCAGTATTTT; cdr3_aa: CASSQGTSGGYSTDTQYF
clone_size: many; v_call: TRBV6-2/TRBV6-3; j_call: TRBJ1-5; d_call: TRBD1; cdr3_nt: TGTGCCAGCAGGGACAGGGGGCTGCGACAGCCCCAGCATTTT; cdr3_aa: CASRDRGLRQPQHF
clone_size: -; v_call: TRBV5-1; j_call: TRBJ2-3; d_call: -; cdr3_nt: -; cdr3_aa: CASSFYICSAEEDGRSQYF
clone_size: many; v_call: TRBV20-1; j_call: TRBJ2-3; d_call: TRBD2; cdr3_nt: TGCAGTGCTAGAGATCATCGACTAGCTACGCAGTATTTT; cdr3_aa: CSARDHRLATQYF
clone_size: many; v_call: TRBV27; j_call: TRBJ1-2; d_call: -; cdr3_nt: TGTGCCAGCAGCCACTACCTGACGGGACGGGATTATGGCTACACCTTC; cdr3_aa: CASSHYLTGRDYGYTF
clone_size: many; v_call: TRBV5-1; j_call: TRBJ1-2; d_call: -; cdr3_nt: TGCGCCAGCAGCTTGGCCGGACTAACCTATGGCTACACCTTC; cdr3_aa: CASSLAGLTYGYTF
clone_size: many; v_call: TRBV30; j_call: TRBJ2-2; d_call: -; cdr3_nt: TGTGCCTGTCCGTCTTACGCGAACACCGGGGAGCTGTTTTTT; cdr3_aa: CACPSYANTGELFF
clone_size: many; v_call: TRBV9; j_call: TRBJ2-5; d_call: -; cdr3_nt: TGTGCCAGCAGCGAACACTCTCCAGGCTCCCAAGAGACCCAGTACTTC; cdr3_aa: CASSEHSPGSQETQYF
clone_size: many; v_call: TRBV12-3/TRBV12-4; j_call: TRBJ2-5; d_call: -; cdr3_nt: TGTGCCAGCAGTTTGAACAGGAGGGAGACCCAGTACTTC; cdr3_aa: CASSLNRRETQYF
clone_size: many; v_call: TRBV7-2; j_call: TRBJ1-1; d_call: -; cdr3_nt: TGTGCCAGCAGCTTAAATTTAGCAGCTATAAGGGAAGCTTTCTTT; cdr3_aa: CASSLNLAAIREAFF
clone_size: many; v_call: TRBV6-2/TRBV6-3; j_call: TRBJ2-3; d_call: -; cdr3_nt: TGTGCCAGCAGTGATCTAGGACGCCGCACAGATACGCAGTATTTT; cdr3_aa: CASSDLGRRTDTQYF
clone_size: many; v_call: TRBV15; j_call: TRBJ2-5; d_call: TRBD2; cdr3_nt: TGTGCCACCAGCAGAGATCTCAGCGGGGGACCCGAGTACTTC; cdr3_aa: CATSRDLSGGPEYF
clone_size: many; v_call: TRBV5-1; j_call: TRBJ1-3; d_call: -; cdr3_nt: TGCGCCAGCAGCTTGGATGTGGATTCTGGAAACACCATATATTTT; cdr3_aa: CASSLDVDSGNTIYF
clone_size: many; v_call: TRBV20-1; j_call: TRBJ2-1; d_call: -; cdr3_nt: TGCAGTGCTAGAGATGCCCAGGGGGAGCGGGGTTACAATGAGCAGTTCTTC; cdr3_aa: CSARDAQGERGYNEQFF
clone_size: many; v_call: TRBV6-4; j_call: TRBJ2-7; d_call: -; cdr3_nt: TGTGCCAGCAGTGACTACAGGGACGAACTCAAGAGCGTCGCCTACGAGCAGTACTTC; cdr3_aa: CASSDYRDELKSVAYEQYF
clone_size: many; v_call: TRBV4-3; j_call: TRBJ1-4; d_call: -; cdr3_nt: TGCGCCAGCAGCCAAGATTTCCAGGCGGCCCCCGGGAAACTGTTTTTT; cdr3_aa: CASSQDFQAAPGKLFF
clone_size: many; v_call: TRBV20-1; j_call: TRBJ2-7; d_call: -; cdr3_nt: TGCAGTGCTAGAGTTTTAAGGGACGAGCAGTACTTC; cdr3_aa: CSARVLRDEQYF
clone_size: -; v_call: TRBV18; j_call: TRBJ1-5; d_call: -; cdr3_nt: TGTGCCAGCTCACCATTCAGGGAGGGTCAGCCCCAGCATTTT; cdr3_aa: CASSPFREGQPQHF
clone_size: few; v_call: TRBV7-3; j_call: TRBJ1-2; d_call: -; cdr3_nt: TGTGCCAGCAGCTCCCAGGGTACGGGCTACACCTTC; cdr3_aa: CASSSQGTGYTF
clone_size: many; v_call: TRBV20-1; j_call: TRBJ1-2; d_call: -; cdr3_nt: TGCAGTGCTAGGGAGGGTACAGGATATTATGGCTACACCTTC; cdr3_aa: CSAREGTGYYGYTF
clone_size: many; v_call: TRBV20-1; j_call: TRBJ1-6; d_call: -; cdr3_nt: TGCAGTGCCGTGACAGCAATAAATTCACCCCTCCACTTT; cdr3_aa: CSAVTAINSPLHF
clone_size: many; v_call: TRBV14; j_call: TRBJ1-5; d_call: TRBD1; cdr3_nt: TGTGCCAGCAGCCAAGTGGCGCACAGGGGTCTCCTTAGCAATCAGCCCCAGCATTTT; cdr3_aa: CASSQVAHRGLLSNQPQHF
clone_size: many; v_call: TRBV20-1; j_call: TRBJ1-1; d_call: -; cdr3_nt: TGCAGTGCTAGACAGGGAAGCACTGAAGCTTTCTTT; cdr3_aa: CSARQGSTEAFF
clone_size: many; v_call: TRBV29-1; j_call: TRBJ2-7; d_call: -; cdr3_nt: TGCAGCGTTTCTTCTGGTTTCTCCTACGAGCAGTACTTC; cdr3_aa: CSVSSGFSYEQYF
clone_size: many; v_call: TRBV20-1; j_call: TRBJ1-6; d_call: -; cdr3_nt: TGCAGTGCTCGGGAGGAGAACTCCTATAATTCACCCCTCCACTTT; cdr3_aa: CSAREENSYNSPLHF
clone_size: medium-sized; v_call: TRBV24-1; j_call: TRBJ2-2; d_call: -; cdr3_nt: TGTGCCACCAGTGATAACGATGGCGGGGAGCTGTTTTTT; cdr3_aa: CATSDNDGGELFF